The clone carrying this T cell receptor (beta chain) was detected ten times or more. Amplification of ligated cDNA took four PCR rounds with SP2 and nested alpha and beta constant primers. Blood and skin TCR RNA was reverse transcribed with alpha and beta constant primers. TCRdb re-called the 5' RACE reads through MiXCR, storing one row per CDR3 protein. The sample contains 45,000 to 55,000 distinct CDR3 sequences, 4% to 5% of which appear only once. This specimen comes from a study of naive and memory T cell subsets. J was trimmed by 4 bases and V by 5 bases; bases with no gene match: 5. The germline V gene has CDR1 SGHTA and CDR2 FQGNSA. CDR3 length: 14 residues. TCR cDNA received a 3' ligated oligonucleotide that carried a UMI. RNA was extracted from roughly 2.5 ml of whole blood of healthy adults.

The sequence derives from a female donor in good health. The chain couples TRBV7-2 to TRBJ2-7; 10 nucleotides match TRBD2. The CDR3 region has the DNA TGTGCCAGCAGCCCCACTAGCGGGGTTTACGAGCAGTACTTC. Residues: CASSPTSGVYEQYF.